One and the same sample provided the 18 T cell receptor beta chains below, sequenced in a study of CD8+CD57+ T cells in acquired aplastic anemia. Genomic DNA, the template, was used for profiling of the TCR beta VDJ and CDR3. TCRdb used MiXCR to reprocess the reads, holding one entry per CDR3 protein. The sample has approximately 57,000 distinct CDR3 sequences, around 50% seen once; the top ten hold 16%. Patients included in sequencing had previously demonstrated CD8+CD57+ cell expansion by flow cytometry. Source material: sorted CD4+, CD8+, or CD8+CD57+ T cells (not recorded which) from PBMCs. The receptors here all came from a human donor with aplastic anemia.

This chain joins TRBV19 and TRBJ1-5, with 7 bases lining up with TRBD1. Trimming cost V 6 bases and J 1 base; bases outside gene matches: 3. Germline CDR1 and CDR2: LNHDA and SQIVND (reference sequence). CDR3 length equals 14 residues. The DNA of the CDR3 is TGTGCCAGTAGCGGGGACAGCAGCAATCAGCCCCAGCATTTT. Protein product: CASSGDSSNQPQHF. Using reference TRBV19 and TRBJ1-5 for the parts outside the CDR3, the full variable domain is DGGITQSPKYLFRKEGQNVTLSCEQNLNHDAMYWYRQDPGQGLRLIYYSQIVNDFQKGDIAEGYSVSREKKESFPLTVTSAQKNPTAFYLCASSGDSSNQPQHFGDGTRLSIL.

CDR3 nucleotides: TGTGCCAGCAGCCCCAGTCGGAATAATTCACCCCTCCACTTT. Protein sequence: CASSPSRNNSPLHF. The chain combines TRBV7-6 with TRBJ1-6; no clear D gene. The germline V gene has CDR1 SGHVS and CDR2 FNYEAQ. The length of the CDR3 is 14 residues. V dropped 5 bases and J dropped 5 bases, with 10 bases sitting between them. The full variable domain, its missing parts supplied by reference TRBV7-6 and TRBJ1-6, is GAGVSQSPRYKVTKRGQDVALRCDPISGHVSLYWYRQALGQGPEFLTYFNYEAQQDKSGLPNDRFSAERPEGSISTLTIQRTEQRDSAMYRCASSPSRNNSPLHFGNGTRLTVT.

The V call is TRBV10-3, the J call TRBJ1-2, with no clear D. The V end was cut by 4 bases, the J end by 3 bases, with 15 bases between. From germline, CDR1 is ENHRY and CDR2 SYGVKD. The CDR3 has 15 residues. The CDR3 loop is CAISASGKQDYGYTF. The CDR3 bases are TGTGCCATCAGTGCCAGTGGAAAACAAGACTATGGCTACACCTTC.

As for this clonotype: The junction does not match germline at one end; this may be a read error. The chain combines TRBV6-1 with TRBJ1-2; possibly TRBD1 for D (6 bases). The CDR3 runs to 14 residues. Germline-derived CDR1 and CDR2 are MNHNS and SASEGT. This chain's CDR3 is CASIQGTTSYGYTF. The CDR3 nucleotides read TGTGCCAGCATCCAGGGGACAACCTCTTATGGCTACACCTTT.

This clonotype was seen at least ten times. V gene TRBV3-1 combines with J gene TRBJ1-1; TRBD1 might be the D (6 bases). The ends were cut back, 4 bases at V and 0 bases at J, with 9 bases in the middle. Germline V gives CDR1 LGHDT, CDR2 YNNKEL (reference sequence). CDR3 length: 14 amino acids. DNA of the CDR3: TGTGCCAGCAGCCCGACAGGAATGAACACTGAAGCTTTCTTT. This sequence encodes CASSPTGMNTEAFF.

The CDR3 sequence is CASSGGQGFNYGYTF. In nucleotides, the CDR3 is TGTGCCAGTAGCGGGGGACAGGGCTTTAACTATGGCTACACCTTC. The rearrangement links TRBV19 to TRBJ1-2, with 9 bases matching TRBD1. CDR1 is LNHDA, CDR2 SQIVND, per germline (reference sequence). V lost 6 bases to trimming and J lost 1 base; unmatched junction nucleotides: 6. The CDR3 is made up of 15 amino acids.

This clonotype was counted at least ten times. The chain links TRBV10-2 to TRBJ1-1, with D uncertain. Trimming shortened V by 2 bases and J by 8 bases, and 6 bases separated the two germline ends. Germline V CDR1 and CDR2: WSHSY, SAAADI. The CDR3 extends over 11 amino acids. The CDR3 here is CASSELLEAFF. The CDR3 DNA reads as TGCGCCAGCAGTGAGCTGTTAGAAGCTTTCTTT.

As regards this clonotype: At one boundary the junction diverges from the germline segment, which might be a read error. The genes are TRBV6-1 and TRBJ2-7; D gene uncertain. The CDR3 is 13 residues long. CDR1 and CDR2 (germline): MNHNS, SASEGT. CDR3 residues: CASSQVNGHEQYF. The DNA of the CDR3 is TGCGCCAGCAGCCAAGTAAATGGGCACGAGCAGTACTTC.

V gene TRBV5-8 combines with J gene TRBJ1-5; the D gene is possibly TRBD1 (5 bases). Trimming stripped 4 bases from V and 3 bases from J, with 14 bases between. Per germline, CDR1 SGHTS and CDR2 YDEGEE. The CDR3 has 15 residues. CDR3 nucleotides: TGTGCCAGCAGCCTCGCAGAAGGGGCCAATCAGCCCCAGCATTTT. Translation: CASSLAEGANQPQHF.

The CDR3 DNA reads as TGCAGTGCTGGCGGACTAGTCTATGAGCAGTTCTTC. Residues: CSAGGLVYEQFF. The chain has TRBV20-1 and TRBJ2-1; 7 nucleotides line up with TRBD2. V shed 5 bases and J 8 bases; nucleotides not matched to a gene: 6. Germline V gene lookup returns CDR1 DFQATT and CDR2 SNEGSKA (reference sequence). CDR3 size: 12 residues.

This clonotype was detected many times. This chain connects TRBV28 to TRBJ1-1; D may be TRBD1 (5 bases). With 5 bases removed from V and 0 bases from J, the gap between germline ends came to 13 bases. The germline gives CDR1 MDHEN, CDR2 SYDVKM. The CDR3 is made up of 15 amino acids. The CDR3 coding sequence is TGTGCCAGCAGTGCCTCACGGGGACTGAACACTGAAGCTTTCTTT. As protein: CASSASRGLNTEAFF.

The CDR3 DNA sequence: TGTGCCAGCAGTTATTCTTCCTCTGGAAACACCATATATTTT. It translates to CASSYSSSGNTIYF. This chain connects TRBV2 to TRBJ1-3; D unresolved. Germline CDR1 SNHLY, CDR2 FYNNEI. V lost 5 bases and J 0 bases, leaving 8 bases between the germline ends. This CDR3 comprises 14 residues.

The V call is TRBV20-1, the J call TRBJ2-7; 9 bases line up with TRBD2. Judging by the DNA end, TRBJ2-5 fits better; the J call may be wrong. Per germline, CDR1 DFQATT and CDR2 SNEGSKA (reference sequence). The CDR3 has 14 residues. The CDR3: CSARGGGVLETQYF. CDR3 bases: TGCAGTGCTAGGGGCGGGGGGGTTCTGGAGACCCAGTACTTC.

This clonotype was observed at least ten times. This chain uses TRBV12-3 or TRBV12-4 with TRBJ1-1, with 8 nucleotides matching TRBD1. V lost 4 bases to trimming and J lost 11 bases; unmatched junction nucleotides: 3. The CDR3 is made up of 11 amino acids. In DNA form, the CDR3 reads TGTGCCAGCAGTTCAGGGGGCCGGGCTTTCTTT. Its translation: CASSSGGRAFF.

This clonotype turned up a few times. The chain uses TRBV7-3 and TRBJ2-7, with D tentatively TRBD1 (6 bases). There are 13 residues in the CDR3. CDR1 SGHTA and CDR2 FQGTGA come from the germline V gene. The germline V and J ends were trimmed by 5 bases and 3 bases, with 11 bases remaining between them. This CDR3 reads CASSAGTIYEQYF. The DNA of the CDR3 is TGTGCCAGCAGCGCCGGGACAATCTACGAGCAGTACTTC.

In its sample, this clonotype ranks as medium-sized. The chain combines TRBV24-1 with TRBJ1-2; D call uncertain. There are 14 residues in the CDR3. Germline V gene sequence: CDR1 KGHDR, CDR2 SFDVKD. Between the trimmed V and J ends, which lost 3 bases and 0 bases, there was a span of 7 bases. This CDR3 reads CATSDHGANYGYTF. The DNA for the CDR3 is TGTGCCACCAGTGATCACGGAGCTAACTATGGCTACACCTTC.

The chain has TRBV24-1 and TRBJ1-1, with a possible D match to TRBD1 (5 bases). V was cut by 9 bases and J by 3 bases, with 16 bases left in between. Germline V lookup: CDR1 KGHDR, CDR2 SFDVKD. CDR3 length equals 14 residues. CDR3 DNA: TGTGCCACCCTTGGGGACTCGGAGGACACTGAAGCTTTCTTT. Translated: CATLGDSEDTEAFF.

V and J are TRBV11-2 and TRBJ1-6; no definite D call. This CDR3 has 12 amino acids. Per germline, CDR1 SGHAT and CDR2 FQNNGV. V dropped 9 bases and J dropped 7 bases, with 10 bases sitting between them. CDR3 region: CASGPGNSPLHF. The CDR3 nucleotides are TGTGCCAGTGGACCAGGAAATTCACCCCTCCACTTT.